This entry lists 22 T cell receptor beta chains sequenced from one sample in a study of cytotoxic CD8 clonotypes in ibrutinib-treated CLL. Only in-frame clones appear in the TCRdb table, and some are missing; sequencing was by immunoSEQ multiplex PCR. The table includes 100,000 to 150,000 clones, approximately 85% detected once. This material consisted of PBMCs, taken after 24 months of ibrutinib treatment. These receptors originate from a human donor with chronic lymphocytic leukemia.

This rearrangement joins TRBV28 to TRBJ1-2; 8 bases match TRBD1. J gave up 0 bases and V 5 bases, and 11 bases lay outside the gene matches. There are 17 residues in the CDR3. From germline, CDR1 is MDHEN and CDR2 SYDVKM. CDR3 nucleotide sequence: TGTGCCAGCAGTCCCCGGACAGGGACCTCTTCTAACTATGGCTACACCTTC. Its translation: CASSPRTGTSSNYGYTF.

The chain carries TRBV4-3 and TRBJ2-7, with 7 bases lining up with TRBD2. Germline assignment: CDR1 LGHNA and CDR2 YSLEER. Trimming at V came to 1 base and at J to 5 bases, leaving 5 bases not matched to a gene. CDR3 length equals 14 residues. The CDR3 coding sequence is TGCGCCAGCAGCCAAGTCGGGGGGATCGACGAGCAGTACTTC. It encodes CASSQVGGIDEQYF.

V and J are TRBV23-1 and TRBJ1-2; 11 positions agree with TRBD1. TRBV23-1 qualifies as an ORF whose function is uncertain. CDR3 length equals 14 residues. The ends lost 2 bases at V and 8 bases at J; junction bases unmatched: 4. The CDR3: CASSQGQGAGGYTF. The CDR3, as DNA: TGCGCCAGCAGTCAAGGACAGGGGGCCGGCGGCTACACCTTC.

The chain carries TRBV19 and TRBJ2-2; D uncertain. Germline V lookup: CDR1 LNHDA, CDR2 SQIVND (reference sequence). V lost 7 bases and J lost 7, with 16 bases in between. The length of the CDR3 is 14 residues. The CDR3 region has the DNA TGTGCCAGTATCGATCGGGTGCTGGGCGGGGAGCTGTTTTTT. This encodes CASIDRVLGGELFF.

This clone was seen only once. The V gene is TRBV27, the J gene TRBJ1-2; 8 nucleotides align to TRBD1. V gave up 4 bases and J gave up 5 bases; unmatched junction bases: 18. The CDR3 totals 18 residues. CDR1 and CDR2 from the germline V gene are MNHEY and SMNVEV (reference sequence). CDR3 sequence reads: CASSSMGQEGWYTYGYTF. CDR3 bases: TGTGCCAGCAGTTCCATGGGACAGGAGGGGTGGTATACTTATGGCTACACCTTC.

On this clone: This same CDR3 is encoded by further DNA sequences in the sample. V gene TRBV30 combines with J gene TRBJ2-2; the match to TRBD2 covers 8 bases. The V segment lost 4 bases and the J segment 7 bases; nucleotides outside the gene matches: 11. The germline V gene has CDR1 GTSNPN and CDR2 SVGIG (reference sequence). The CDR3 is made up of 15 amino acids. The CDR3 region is CAWKGLRGESGELFF. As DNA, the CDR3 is TGTGCCTGGAAGGGGCTGCGGGGGGAGAGCGGGGAGCTGTTTTTT.

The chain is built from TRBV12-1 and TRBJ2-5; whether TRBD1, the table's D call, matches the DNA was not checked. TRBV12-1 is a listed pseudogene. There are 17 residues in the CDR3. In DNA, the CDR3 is TGTGCCAGCAGCCACCTACCGGGACAGGGGACAGCGGGGGACCAGTACTTC. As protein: CASSHLPGQGTAGDQYF.

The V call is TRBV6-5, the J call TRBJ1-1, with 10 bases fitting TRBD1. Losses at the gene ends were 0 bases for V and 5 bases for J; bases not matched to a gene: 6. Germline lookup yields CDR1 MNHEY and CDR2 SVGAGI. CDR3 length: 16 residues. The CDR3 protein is CASSYSRDRGGTEAFF. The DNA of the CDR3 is TGTGCCAGCAGTTACTCGAGGGACAGGGGAGGTACTGAAGCTTTCTTT.

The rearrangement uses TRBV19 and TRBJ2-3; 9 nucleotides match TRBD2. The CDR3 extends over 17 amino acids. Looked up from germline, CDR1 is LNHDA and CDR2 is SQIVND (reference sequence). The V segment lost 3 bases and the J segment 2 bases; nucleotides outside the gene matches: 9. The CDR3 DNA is TGTGCCAGTAGTATTAGCGGGCTAGCGGGGAACACAGATACGCAGTATTTT. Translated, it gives CASSISGLAGNTDTQYF.

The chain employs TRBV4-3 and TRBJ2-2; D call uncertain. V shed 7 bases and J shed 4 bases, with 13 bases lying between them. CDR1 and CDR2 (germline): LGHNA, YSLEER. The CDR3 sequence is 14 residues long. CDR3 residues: CASNWRTGTGELFF. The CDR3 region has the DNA TGCGCCAGCAATTGGCGGACCGGCACCGGGGAGCTGTTTTTT.

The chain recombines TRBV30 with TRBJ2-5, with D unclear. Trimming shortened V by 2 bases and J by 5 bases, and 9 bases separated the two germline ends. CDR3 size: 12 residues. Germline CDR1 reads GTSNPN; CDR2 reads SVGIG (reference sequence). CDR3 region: CAWSPRVETQYF. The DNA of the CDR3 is TGTGCCTGGAGTCCTAGGGTGGAGACCCAGTACTTC.

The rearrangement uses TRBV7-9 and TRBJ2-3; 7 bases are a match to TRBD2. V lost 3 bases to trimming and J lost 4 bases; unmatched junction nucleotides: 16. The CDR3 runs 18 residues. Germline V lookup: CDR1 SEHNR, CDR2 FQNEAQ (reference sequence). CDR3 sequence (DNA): TGTGCCAGCAGCTTCCCGTTTCGACTAAGCGGGGTCGCAGATACGCAGTATTTT. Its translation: CASSFPFRLSGVADTQYF.

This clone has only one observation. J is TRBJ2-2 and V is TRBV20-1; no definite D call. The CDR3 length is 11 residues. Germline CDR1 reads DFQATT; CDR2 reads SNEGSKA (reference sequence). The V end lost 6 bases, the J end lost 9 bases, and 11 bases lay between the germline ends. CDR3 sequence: CSASDARELFF. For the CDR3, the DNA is TGCAGTGCCTCCGACGCACGGGAGCTGTTTTTT.

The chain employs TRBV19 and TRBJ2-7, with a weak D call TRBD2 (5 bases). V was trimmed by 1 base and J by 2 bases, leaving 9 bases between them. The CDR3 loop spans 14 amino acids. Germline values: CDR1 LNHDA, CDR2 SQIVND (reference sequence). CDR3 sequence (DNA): TGTGCCAGTAGTATAGGTCTAGCCACCTACGAGCAGTACTTC. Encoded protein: CASSIGLATYEQYF.

The CDR3 nucleotides are TGTGCCAGCAGTTTGAGAGAGCGGGGACACAATGAGCAGTTCTTC. This codes for CASSLRERGHNEQFF. The chain has TRBV27 and TRBJ2-1; TRBD2 matches 7 bases. This CDR3 contains 15 residues. Germline V gene lookup returns CDR1 MNHEY and CDR2 SMNVEV (reference sequence). The trim removed 3 bases at V and 5 bases at J, leaving 7 bases unmatched.

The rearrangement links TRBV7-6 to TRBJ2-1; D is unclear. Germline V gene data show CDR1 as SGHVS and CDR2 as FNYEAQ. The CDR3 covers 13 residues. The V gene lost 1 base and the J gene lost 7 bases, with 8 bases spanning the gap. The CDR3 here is CASSLVGRNEQFF. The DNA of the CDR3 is TGTGCCAGCAGCTTAGTGGGAAGGAATGAGCAGTTCTTC.

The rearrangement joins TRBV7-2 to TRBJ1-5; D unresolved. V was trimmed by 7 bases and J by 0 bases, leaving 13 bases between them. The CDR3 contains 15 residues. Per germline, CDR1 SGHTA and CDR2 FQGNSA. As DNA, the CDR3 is TGTGCCAGCACCGCGCACGGAGATAGCAATCAGCCCCAGCATTTT. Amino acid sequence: CASTAHGDSNQPQHF.

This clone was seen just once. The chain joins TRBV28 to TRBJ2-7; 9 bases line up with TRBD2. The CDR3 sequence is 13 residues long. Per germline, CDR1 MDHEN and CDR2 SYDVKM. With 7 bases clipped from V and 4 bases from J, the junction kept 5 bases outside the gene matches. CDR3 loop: CASMAGGTYEQYF. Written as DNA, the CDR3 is TGTGCCAGCATGGCGGGGGGGACGTACGAGCAGTACTTC.

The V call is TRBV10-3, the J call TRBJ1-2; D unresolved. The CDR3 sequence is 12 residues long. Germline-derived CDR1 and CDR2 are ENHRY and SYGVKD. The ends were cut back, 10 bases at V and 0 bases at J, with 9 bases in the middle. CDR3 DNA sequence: TGTGCCACCCAGGAGGCTAACTATGGCTACACCTTC. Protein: CATQEANYGYTF.

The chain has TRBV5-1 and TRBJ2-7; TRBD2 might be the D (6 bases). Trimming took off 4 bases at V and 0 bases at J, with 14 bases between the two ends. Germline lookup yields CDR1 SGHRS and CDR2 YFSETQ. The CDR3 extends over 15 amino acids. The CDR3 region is CASSVSGLSSYEQYF. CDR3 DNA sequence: TGCGCCAGCAGCGTTAGCGGACTAAGCTCCTACGAGCAGTACTTC.

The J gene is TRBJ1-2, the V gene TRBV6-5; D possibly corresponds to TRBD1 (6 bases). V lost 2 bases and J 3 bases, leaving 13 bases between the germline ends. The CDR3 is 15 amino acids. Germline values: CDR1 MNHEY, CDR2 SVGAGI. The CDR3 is CASSYTGSGDYGYTF. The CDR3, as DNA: TGTGCCAGCAGTTACACCGGTTCAGGGGACTATGGCTACACCTTC.

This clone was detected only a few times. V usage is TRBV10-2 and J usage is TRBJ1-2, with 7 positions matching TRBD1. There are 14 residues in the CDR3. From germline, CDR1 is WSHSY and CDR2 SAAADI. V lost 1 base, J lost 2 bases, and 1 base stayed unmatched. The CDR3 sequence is CASSEYRGNYGYTF. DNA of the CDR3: TGCGCCAGCAGTGAGTACAGGGGAAACTATGGCTACACCTTC.